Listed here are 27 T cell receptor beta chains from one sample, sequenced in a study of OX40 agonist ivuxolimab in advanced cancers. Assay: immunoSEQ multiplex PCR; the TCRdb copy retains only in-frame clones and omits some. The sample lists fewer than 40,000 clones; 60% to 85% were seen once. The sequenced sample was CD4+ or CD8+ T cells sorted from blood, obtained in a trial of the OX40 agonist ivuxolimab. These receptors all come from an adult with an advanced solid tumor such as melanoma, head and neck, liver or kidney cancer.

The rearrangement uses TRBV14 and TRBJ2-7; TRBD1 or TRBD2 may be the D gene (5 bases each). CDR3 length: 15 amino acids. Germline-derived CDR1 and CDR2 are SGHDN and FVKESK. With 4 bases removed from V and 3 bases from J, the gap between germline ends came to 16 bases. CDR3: CASSPPGTESYEQYF. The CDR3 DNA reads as TGTGCCAGCAGCCCACCGGGGACGGAGAGCTACGAGCAGTACTTC.

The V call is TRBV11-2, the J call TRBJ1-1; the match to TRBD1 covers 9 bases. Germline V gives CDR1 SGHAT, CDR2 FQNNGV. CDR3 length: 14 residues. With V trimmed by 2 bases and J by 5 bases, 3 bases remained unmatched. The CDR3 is CASSLYRGPTEAFF. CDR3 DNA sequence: TGTGCCAGCAGCTTATACAGGGGGCCGACTGAAGCTTTCTTT. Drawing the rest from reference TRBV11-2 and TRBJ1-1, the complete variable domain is EAGVAQSPRYKIIEKRQSVAFWCNPISGHATLYWYQQILGQGPKLLIQFQNNGVVDDSQLPKDRFSAERLKGVDSTLKIQPAKLEDSAVYLCASSLYRGPTEAFFGQGTRLTVV.

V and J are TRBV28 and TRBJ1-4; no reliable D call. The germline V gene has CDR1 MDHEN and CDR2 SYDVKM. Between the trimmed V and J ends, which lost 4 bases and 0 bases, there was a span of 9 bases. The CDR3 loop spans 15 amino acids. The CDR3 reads CASSYVGATNEKLFF. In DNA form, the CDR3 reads TGTGCCAGCAGTTATGTCGGAGCAACTAATGAAAAACTGTTTTTT.

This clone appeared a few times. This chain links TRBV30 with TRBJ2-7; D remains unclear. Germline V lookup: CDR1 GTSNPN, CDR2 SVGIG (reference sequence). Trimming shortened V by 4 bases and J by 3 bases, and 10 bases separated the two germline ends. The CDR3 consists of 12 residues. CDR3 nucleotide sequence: TGTGCCTGGACCTTAACGGGCTACGAGCAGTACTTC. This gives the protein CAWTLTGYEQYF.

The CDR3 nucleotides are TGTGCCTGGAGTCCTTTGGGACAGCGGGGAAACACCATATATTTT. It specifies CAWSPLGQRGNTIYF. V is TRBV30 and J is TRBJ1-3; 7 bases are a match to TRBD1. Losses at the gene ends were 2 bases for V and 4 bases for J; bases not matched to a gene: 8. This CDR3 spans 15 amino acids. From germline, CDR1 is GTSNPN and CDR2 SVGIG (reference sequence). Complete variable domain (other parts from reference TRBV30 and TRBJ1-3): SQTIHQWPATLVQPVGSPLSLECTVEGTSNPNLYWYRQAAGRGLQLLFYSVGIGQISSEVPQNLSASRPQDRQFILSSKKLLLSDSGFYLCAWSPLGQRGNTIYFGEGSWLTVV.

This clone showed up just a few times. As DNA, the CDR3 is TGCGCCAGCAGCCAAGAGGGACAGCTCGGGTGGGGCTACACCTTC. Its translation: CASSQEGQLGWGYTF. The V gene is TRBV4-1, the J gene TRBJ1-2; TRBD1 aligns across 7 bases. With V trimmed by 0 bases and J by 8 bases, 9 bases remained unmatched. This CDR3 comprises 15 residues. CDR1 is MGHRA, CDR2 YSYEKL, per germline.

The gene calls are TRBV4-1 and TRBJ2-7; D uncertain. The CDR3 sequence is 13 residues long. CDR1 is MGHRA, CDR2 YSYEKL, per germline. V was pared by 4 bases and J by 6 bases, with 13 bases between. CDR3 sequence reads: CASSRSGDREQYF. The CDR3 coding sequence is TGCGCCAGCAGCCGAAGTGGGGATCGCGAGCAGTACTTC.

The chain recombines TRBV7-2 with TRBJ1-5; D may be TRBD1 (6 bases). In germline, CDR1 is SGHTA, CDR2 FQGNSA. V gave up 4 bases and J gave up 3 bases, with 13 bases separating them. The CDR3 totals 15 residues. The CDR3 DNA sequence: TGTGCCAGCAGCTCGCTCCAGGGGAACAATCAGCCCCAGCATTTT. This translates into CASSSLQGNNQPQHF. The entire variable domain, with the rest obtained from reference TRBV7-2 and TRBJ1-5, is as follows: GAGVSQSPSNKVTEKGKDVELRCDPISGHTALYWYRQSLGQGLEFLIYFQGNSAPDKSGLPSDRFSAERTGGSVSTLTIQRTQQEDSAVYLCASSSLQGNNQPQHFGDGTRLSIL.

The CDR3 loop is CASSQDWMTEGQPQHF. The CDR3 region has the DNA TGCGCCAGCAGCCAAGATTGGATGACCGAAGGTCAGCCCCAGCATTTT. The V gene is TRBV4-3, the J gene TRBJ1-5; no reliable D call. The CDR3 is 16 amino acids. V was trimmed by 0 bases and J by 6 bases, leaving 15 bases between them. Germline CDR1 is LGHNA and CDR2 is YSLEER.

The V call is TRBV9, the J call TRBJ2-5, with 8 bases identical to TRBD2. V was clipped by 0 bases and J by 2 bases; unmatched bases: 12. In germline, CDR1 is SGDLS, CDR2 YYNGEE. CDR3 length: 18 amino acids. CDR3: CASSVAGGLASGQETQYF. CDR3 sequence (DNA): TGTGCCAGCAGCGTAGCGGGGGGGTTAGCGTCAGGGCAAGAGACCCAGTACTTC.

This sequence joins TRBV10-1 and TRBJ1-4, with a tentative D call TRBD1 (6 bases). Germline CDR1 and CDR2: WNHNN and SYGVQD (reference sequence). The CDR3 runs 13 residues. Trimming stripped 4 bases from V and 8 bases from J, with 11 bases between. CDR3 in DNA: TGCGCCAGCAGTGTAACAGGGAAGGAAAAACTGTTTTTT. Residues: CASSVTGKEKLFF.

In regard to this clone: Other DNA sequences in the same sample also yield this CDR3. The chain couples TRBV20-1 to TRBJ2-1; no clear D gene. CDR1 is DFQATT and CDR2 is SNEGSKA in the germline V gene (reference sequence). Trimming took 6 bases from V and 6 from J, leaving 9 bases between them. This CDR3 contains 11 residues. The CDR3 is CSASSPNEQFF. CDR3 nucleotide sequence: TGCAGTGCATCGAGTCCCAATGAGCAGTTCTTC.

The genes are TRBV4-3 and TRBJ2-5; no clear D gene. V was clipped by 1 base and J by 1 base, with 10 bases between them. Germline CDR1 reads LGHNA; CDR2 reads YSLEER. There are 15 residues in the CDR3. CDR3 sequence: CASSQGITAQETQYF. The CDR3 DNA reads TGCGCCAGCAGCCAAGGTATTACAGCCCAAGAGACCCAGTACTTC.

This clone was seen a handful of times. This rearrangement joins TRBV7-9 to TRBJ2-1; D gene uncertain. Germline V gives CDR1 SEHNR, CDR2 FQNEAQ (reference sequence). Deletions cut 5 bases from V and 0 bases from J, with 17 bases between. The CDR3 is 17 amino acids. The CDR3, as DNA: TGTGCCAGCAGCCCGAAGATCAGGTTAAGCTCCTACAATGAGCAGTTCTTC. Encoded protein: CASSPKIRLSSYNEQFF.

The DNA for the CDR3 is TGCGCCAGCAATACCGTAGGGGTTGATGAGCAGTTCTTC. This encodes CASNTVGVDEQFF. The genes are TRBV4-1 and TRBJ2-1; TRBD1 might be the D (5 bases). Germline V gene lookup returns CDR1 MGHRA and CDR2 YSYEKL. The V end lost 7 bases, the J end lost 8 bases, and 15 bases lay between the germline ends. This CDR3 is built from 13 residues.

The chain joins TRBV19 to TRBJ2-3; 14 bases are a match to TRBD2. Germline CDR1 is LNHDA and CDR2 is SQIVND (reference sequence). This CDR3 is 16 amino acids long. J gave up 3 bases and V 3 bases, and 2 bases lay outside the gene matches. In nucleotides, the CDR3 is TGTGCCAGTAGTATGAGACTAGCGGGAGGGACAGATACGCAGTATTTT. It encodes CASSMRLAGGTDTQYF.

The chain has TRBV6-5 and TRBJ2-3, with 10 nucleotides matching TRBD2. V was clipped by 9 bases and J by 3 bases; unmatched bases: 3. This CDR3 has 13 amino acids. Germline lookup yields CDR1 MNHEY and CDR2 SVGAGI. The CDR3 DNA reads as TGTGCCAGTCGGACTAGCGGAACAGATACGCAGTATTTT. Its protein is CASRTSGTDTQYF.

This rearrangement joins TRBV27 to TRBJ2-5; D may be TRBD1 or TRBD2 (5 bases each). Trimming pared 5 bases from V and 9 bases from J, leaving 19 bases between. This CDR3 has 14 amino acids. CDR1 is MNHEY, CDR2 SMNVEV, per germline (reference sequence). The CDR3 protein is CASSQRDPSSAQYF. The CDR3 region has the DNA TGTGCCAGCAGTCAACGGGACCCTTCGTCGGCCCAGTACTTC.

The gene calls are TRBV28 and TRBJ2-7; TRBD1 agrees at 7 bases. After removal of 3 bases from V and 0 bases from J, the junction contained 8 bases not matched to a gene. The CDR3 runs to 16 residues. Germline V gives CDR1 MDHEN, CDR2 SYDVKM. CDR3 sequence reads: CASSFVIGTDSYEQYF. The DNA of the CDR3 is TGTGCCAGCAGTTTCGTTATTGGGACAGACTCCTACGAGCAGTACTTC.

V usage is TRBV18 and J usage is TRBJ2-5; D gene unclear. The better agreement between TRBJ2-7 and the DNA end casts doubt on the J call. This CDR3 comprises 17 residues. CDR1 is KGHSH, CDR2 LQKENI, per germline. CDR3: CASSPILTIFSSYEQYF. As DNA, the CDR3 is TGTGCCAGCTCACCAATCTTGACAATTTTTAGCTCCTACGAGCAGTACTTC.

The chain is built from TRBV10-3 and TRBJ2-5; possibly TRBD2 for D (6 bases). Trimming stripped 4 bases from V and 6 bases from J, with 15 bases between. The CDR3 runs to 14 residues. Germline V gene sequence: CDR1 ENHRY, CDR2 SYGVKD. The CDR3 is CAISAGLEAKTQYF. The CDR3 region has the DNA TGTGCCATCAGTGCGGGACTGGAGGCGAAGACCCAGTACTTC.

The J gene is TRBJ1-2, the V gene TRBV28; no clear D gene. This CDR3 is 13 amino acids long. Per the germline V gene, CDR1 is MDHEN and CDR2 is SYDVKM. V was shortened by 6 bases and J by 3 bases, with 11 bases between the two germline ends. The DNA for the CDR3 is TGTGCCAGCAGACTTGACCCGCACTATGGCTACACCTTC. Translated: CASRLDPHYGYTF.

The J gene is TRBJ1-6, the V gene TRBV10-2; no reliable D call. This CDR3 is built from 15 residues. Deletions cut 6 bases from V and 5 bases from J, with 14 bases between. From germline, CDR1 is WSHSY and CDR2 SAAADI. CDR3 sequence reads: CASRPVQTNNSPLHF. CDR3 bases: TGCGCCAGCAGGCCGGTACAGACAAATAATTCACCCCTCCACTTT.

The CDR3 sequence is CASSIGLAGSQETQYF. Here the CDR3 DNA reads TGCGCCAGCAGCATTGGACTAGCGGGGTCCCAAGAGACCCAGTACTTC. The chain recombines TRBV5-1 with TRBJ2-5; 12 bases align to TRBD2. Germline V gene sequence: CDR1 SGHRS, CDR2 YFSETQ. The CDR3 extends over 16 amino acids. V trimming: 4 bases; J trimming: 1 base; junction bases outside the gene matches: 5.

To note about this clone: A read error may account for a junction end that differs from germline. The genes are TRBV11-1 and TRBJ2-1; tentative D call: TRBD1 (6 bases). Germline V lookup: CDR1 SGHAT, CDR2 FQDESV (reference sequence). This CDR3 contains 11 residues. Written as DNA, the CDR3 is TGTGCCAGCAGCTTAATGGGGGCTCCTCTCTTC. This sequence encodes CASSLMGAPLF.

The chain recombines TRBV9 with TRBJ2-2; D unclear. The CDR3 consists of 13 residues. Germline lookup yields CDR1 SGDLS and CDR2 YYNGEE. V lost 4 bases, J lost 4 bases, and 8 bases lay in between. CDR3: CASSIWVTGELFF. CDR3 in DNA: TGTGCCAGCAGCATCTGGGTCACCGGGGAGCTGTTTTTT.

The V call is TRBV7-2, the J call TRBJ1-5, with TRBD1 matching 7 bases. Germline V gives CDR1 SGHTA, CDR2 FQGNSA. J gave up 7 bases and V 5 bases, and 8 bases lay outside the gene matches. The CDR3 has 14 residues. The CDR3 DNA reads TGTGCCAGCAGCCCGACAGGGATAGGCCAGCCCCAGCATTTT. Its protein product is CASSPTGIGQPQHF.